Listed here is a single T cell receptor beta chain. Its antigen remains unidentified. A read error may produce the germline difference seen at one junction end. The CDR3 runs 15 residues. The germline V gene encodes CDR1 MNHNS and CDR2 SASEGT. The record originates from a study of CD8 T cells in Susac syndrome. The study, taken as a whole, reports: A relatively small number of individuals underwent TCR sequencing and HLA analysis.

Random hexamers served to reverse transcribe roughly 0.45 to 1 ug RNA. Amplification of TCR beta CDR3 spanned 54 Vbeta and 13 Jbeta via immunoSEQ multiplex PCR. TCRdb passed the immunoSEQ multiplex PCR reads through MiXCR, listing each CDR3 protein once. The table records roughly 120,000 distinct CDR3 sequences, more than 85% of them present only once. The chain is built from TRBV6-1 and TRBJ1-5; 7 bases line up with TRBD1. The TCR sequence derives from a human donor with multiple sclerosis. The specimen was CD8+ T cells from PBMCs. CDR3: CASREDRDYNQPQHF. In DNA, the CDR3 is TGTGCCAGCAGAGAAGACAGGGATTACAATCAGCCCCAGCATTTT.